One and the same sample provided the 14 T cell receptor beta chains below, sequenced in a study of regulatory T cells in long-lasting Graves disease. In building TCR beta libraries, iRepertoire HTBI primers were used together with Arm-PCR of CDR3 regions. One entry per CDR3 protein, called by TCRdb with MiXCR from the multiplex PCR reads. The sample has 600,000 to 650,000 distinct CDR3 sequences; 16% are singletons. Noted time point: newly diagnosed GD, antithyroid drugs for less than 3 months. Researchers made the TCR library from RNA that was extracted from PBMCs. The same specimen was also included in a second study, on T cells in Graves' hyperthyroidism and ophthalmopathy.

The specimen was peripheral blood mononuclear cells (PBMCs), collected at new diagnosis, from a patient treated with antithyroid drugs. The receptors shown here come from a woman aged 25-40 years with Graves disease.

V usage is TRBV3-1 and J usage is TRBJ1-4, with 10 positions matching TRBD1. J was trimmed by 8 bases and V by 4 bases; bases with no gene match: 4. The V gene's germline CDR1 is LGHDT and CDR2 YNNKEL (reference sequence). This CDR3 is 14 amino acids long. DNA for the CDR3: TGTGCCAGCAGCCTGGGACAGGGGAAGGAAAAACTGTTTTTT. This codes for CASSLGQGKEKLFF.

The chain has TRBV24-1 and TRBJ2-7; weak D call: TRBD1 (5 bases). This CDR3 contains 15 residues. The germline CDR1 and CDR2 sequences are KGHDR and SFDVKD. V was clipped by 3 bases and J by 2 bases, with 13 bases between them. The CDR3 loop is CATSDRVGAPYEQYF. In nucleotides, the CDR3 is TGTGCCACCAGTGATCGTGTAGGGGCCCCCTACGAGCAGTACTTC.

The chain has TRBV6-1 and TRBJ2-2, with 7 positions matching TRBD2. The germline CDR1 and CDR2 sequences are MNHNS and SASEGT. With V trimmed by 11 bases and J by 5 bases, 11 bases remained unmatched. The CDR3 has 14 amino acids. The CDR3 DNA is TGTGCCTCGCTAACGGGGGGAGGAACCGGGGAGCTGTTTTTT. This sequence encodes CASLTGGGTGELFF.

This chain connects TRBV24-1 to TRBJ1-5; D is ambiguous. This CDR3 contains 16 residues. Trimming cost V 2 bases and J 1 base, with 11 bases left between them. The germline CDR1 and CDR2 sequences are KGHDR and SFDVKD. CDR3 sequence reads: CATSDSSGWSNQPQHF. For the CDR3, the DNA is TGTGCCACCAGTGATTCCTCCGGCTGGAGCAATCAGCCCCAGCATTTT.

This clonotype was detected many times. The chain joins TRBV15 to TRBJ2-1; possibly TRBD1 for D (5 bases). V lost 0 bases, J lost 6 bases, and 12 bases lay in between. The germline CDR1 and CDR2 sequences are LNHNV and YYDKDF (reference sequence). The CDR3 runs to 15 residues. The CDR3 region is CATSRDRAQGNEQFF. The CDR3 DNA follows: TGTGCCACCAGCAGAGACCGGGCTCAGGGCAATGAGCAGTTCTTC.

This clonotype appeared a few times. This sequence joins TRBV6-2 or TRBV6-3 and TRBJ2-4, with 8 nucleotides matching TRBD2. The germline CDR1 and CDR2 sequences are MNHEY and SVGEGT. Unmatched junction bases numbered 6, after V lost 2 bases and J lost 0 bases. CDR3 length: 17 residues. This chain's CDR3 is CASSYISSGLAKNIQYF. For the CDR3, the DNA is TGTGCCAGCAGTTACATATCTAGCGGGCTAGCCAAAAACATTCAGTACTTC.

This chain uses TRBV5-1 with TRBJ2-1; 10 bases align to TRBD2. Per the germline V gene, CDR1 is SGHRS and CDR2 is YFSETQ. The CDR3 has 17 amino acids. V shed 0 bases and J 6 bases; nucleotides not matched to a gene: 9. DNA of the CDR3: TGCGCCAGCAGCTTGGCCGTGTGGGCTAGCGGGGGCAATGAGCAGTTCTTC. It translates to CASSLAVWASGGNEQFF.

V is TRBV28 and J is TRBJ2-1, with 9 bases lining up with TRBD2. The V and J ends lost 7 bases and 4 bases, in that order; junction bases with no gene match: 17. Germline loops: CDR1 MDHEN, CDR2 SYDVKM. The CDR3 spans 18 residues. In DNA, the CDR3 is TGTGCCAGCACCCTGGGGGTCGGGACTAGCAGAAATTACAATGAGCAGTTCTTC. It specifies CASTLGVGTSRNYNEQFF.

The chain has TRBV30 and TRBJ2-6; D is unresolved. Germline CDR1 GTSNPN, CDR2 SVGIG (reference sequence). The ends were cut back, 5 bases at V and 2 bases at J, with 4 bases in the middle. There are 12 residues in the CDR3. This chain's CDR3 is CAWSTGANVLTF. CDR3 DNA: TGTGCCTGGTCGACTGGGGCCAACGTCCTGACTTTC.

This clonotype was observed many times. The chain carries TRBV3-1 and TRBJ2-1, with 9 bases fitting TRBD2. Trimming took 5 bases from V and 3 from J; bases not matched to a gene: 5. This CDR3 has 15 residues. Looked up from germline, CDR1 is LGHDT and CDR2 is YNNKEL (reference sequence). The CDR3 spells CASSTGAGGYNEQFF. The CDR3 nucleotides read TGTGCCAGCAGCACGGGAGCGGGAGGCTACAATGAGCAGTTCTTC.

CDR3 protein: CSVEDLRGTDGNTIYF. CDR3 in DNA: TGCAGCGTTGAAGATCTTCGGGGGACGGATGGGAACACCATATATTTT. V usage is TRBV29-1 and J usage is TRBJ1-3; tentatively, D is TRBD1 (5 bases). Deletions cut 0 bases from V and 7 bases from J, with 19 bases between. CDR1 and CDR2 (germline): SQVTM, ANQGSEA. CDR3 length: 16 residues.

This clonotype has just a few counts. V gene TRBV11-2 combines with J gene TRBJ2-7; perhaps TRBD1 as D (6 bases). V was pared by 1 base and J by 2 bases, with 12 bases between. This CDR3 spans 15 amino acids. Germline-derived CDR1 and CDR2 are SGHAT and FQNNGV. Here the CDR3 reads CASSLVAGATYEQYF. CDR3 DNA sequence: TGTGCCAGCAGCTTAGTCGCAGGGGCGACCTACGAGCAGTACTTC.

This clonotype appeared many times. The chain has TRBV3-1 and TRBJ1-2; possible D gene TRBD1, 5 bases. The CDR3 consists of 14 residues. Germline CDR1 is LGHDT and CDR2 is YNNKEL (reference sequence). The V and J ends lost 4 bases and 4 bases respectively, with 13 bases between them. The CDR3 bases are TGTGCCAGCAGCCCGGGACCCGGCCCCTATGGCTACACCTTC. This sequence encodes CASSPGPGPYGYTF.

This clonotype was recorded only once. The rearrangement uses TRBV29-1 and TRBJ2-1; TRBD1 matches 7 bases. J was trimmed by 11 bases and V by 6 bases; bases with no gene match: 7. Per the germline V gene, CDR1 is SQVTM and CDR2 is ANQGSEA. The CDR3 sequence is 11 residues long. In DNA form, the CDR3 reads TGCAGCGTGAACAGGGGTTTAAAGCAGTTCTTC. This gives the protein CSVNRGLKQFF.